The text below deals with one T cell receptor (beta chain). Antigen specificity is unknown. The sample comes from a study of T-cell reconstitution after alpha-beta-depleted transplantation in children. Study observations and caveats: The study traced high day-60 TCRbeta diversity in some patients to surviving recipient T cells and thymic progenitors. Several hundred graft clones that had expanded were reportedly the source of alpha-beta T cells about two months after transplant. Most T-cell counts and diversity one year after the transplant came from T cells that were newly produced.

Germline V gene sequence: CDR1 SGHRS, CDR2 YFSETQ. The ends were cut back, 0 bases at V and 5 bases at J, with 12 bases in the middle. There are 14 residues in the CDR3. The TCRbeta library was prepared with unique molecular identifiers. TCRdb passed the PCR reads through MiXCR, listing each CDR3 protein once. The data show 490,000 or so distinct CDR3 sequences, roughly a tenth seen once. The sequencing here drew on PBMCs, taken before TCRalphabeta/CD19-depleted stem cell transplant. This receptor was taken from a child aged 2 to 9 with inherited bone marrow failure, due to receive a stem cell transplant. The rearrangement joins TRBV5-1 to TRBJ2-7, with D perhaps TRBD2 (6 bases). CDR3 nucleotide sequence: TGCGCCAGCAGCTTGGTCGGCAGGGAGGACGAGCAGTACTTC. Protein product: CASSLVGREDEQYF.